The sample holds many counts of the clone carrying this T cell receptor beta chain. Antigen specificity is unknown. The data were obtained in a study of Graves' ophthalmopathy and Graves' hyperthyroidism. Overall study findings and caveats: Ophthalmopathy could be told apart from stable hyperthyroidism by a 13-signature model (87.88% sensitivity, approximately 76% specificity).

Diagnosis relied on clinical symptoms, serum thyroxine, TRAb, thyroid ultrasound and orbital computed tomography. CDR1 and CDR2 from the germline V gene are ENHRY and SYGVKD. The CDR3 has 13 residues. Trimming took off 8 bases at V and 8 bases at J, with 18 bases between the two ends. Researchers took RNA transcripts and amplified TCR beta CDR3 regions from them. HTBI primers served in a first-round RT-PCR, which a second-round multiplex PCR followed. TCRdb fed the multiplex PCR reads into MiXCR, producing one record per CDR3 protein. The data show 200,000 to 250,000 distinct CDR3 sequences, about a fifth seen once.

The V and J genes are TRBV10-3 and TRBJ1-1; D gene ambiguous. This TCR came from a woman in her fifties or sixties with Graves' ophthalmopathy. Sequenced input: peripheral blood. The CDR3 region is CAIGGRQGVEAFF. The CDR3 bases are TGTGCCATCGGTGGGAGACAAGGCGTCGAAGCTTTCTTT.